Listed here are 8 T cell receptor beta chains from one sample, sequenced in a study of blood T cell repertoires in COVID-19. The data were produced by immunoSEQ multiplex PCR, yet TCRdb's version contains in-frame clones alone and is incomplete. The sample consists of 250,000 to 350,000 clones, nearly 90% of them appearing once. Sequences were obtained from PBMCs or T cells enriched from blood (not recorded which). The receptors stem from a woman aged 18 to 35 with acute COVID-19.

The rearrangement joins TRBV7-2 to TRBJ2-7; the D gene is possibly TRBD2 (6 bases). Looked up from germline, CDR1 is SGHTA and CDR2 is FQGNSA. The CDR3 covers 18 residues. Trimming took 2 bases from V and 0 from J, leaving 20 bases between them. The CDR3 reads CASSLKKDWAGPSYEQYF. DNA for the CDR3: TGTGCCAGCAGCTTAAAAAAGGATTGGGCGGGACCCTCCTACGAGCAGTACTTC.

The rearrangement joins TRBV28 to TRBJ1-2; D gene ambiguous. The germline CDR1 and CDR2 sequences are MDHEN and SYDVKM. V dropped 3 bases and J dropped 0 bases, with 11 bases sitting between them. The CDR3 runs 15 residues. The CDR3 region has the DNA TGTGCCAGCAGTTTGAGGCGGGGAGCTAACTATGGCTACACCTTC. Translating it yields CASSLRRGANYGYTF.

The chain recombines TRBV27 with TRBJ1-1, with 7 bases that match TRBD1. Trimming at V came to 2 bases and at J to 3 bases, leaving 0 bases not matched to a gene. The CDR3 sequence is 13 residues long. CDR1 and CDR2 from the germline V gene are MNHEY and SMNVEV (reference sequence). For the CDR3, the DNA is TGTGCCAGCAGTTTAGACAGGGACACTGAAGCTTTCTTT. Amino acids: CASSLDRDTEAFF.

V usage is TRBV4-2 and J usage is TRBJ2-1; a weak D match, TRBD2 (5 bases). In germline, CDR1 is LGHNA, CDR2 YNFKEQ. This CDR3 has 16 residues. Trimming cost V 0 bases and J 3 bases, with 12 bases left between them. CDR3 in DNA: TGTGCCAGCAGCCAAGATCTCCGGGATGGCTACAATGAGCAGTTCTTC. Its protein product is CASSQDLRDGYNEQFF.

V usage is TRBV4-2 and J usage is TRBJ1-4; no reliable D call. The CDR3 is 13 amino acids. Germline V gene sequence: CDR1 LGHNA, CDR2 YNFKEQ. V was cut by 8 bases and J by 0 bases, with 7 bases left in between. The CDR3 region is CASGGTTNEKLFF. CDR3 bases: TGTGCCAGCGGAGGTACAACTAATGAAAAACTGTTTTTT.

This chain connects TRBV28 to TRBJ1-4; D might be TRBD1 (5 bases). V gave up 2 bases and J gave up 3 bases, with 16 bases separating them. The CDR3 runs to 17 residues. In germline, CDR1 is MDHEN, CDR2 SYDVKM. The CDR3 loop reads CASSLRPAGGANEKLFF. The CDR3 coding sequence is TGTGCCAGCAGTTTACGTCCCGCGGGGGGGGCTAATGAAAAACTGTTTTTT.

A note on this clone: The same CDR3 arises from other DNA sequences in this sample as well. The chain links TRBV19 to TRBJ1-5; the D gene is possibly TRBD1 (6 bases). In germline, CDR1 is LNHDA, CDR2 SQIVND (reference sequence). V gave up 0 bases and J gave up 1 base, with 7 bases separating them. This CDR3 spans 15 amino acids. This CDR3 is CASSIDRGSNQPQHF. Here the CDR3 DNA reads TGTGCCAGTAGTATAGACAGGGGAAGCAATCAGCCCCAGCATTTT.

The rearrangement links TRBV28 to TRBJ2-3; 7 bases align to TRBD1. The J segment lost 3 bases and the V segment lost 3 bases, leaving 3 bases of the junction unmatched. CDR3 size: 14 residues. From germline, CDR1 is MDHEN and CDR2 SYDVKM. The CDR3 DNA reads TGTGCCAGCAGTTTCACACAGGGGACAGATACGCAGTATTTT. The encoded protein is CASSFTQGTDTQYF. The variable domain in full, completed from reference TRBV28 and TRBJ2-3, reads DVKVTQSSRYLVKRTGEKVFLECVQDMDHENMFWYRQDPGLGLRLIYFSYDVKMKEKGDIPEGYSVSREKKERFSLILESASTNQTSMYLCASSFTQGTDTQYFGPGTRLTVL.